Reported below is one T cell receptor beta chain. It has no known antigen specificity. Base quality data are lacking; no much larger clone is found one base away. This record comes from a study of Ad26.COV2.S vaccination and SARS-CoV-2 variants (dated by TCRdb to about 2021). With regard to the full study: Donors in the vaccine arm were drawn from COV1001, a multicentre, randomized, double-blind, placebo-controlled phase I-IIa trial testing Ad26.COV2.S in healthy adults. Ad26.COV2.S was given intramuscularly at 5x10^10 or 1x10^11 viral particles, as a single shot or as two shots 56 days apart. TCRbeta repertoire sequencing served as the tool for gauging how specific and how broad the SARS-CoV-2-reactive T cell receptors were following Ad26.COV2.S vaccination. A total of 32 samples were included in the TCR-sequenced set, comprising roughly 19 Ad26.COV2.S vaccine recipients, 5 placebo recipients and 8 SARS-CoV-2 convalescent individuals. Trial participants were randomized into five groups of five: low-dose or high-dose Ad26.COV2.S given once or twice, or placebo on both occasions. Throughout the experiments and outcome assessment, investigators stayed blinded to trial group allocation. What the work shows at the level of the full study, not this receptor alone: After vaccination, spike-specific CD8+ and CD4+ T cell responses were reported to show substantial breadth. Spike-specific TCR breadth was higher in Ad26.COV2.S recipients than in placebo recipients (P = 0.0014). According to the authors, total T cell responses may have been underestimated by the TCR breadth and depth analyses. Vaccine and placebo recipients had similar non-spike TCR breadth, a finding consistent with the vaccine containing only spike. The study was not powered for comparison of responses between vaccine doses or regimens.

The immunoSEQ Assay was used to sequence TCRbeta CDR3 regions. After extraction, genomic DNA underwent amplification by bias-controlled multiplex PCR, followed by high-throughput sequencing. For the original study's pipeline: To quantify the absolute abundance of each unique TCRbeta CDR3 region, sequences were collapsed and filtered. T cell fraction was estimated by normalizing TCRbeta template counts to usable DNA, which was measured by amplifying reference genes present in all nucleated cells. Repertoire TCRs were annotated as SARS-CoV-2-specific by exact matching of V gene, CDR3 amino acid sequence and J gene to a known reactive TCR set. The reference SARS-CoV-2 TCR set was obtained from MIRA and was filtered for enrichment in COVID-19-positive ImmuneCODE repertoires, whereby public or cross-reactive TCRs were removed. Drawing on the MIRA antigens, annotated TCRs were analysed further at the level of specific ORF or position within ORF. Depth was the summed frequency of annotated unique rearrangements, while breadth was defined as annotated unique rearrangements over total unique productive rearrangements. Two-sided Wilcoxon rank-sum tests were used to compare TCR breadth between groups. The clones in this table, taken by TCRdb from immuneACCESS, are in-frame only. Not every clone is retained; where verified, under half of the shortfall comes from an unresolved V gene, and the cause of the rest is unknown. V and J calls and clone size are given by that table; D and trimming were obtained from the DNA. The sample table holds around 300,000 clones, of which roughly 90% were seen once. Of the sample, around 5% is held by the ten largest clones.

The germline V gene (reference sequence) sets CDR1 to MNHNY and CDR2 to SVGAGI. V is clipped by 6 bases and J by 4 bases, and the sequence between their germline boundaries is 18 bases long. Counted from cysteine to phenylalanine, this CDR3 has 15 amino acids. Here the CDR3 DNA is all that survives: 45 bases in frame from base 1. The treatment or condition label, as the study defines it: around 19 received Ad26.COV2.S at low or high dose, single or two shots; about 5 received placebo; per-sample allocation not given. Repertoires of vaccine and placebo recipients were sequenced from samples collected on day 63 after the first injection. Cohort 1b enrolled roughly 25 adults aged 18-55 years at a single site in Boston, USA, between 29 July and 7 August 2020. Ad26.COV2.S was a replication-incompetent adenovirus type 26 vector expressing a prefusion-stabilized SARS-CoV-2 spike protein from the original Wuhan strain.

Recombination connected TRBV6-6 to TRBJ1-1, with no reliable assignment of the D segment. The source is a person between 18 and 60 years old who received the Ad26.COV2.S COVID-19 vaccine or a placebo. The material sequenced was peripheral blood, taken in a trial of Ad26.COV2.S vaccine versus placebo. The CDR3 reads as follows: CASSRISGSPTEAFF. The nucleotide sequence is given as TGTGCCAGCAGCCGAATTAGTGGGTCTCCCACTGAAGCTTTCTTT.